These T cell receptor beta chains were read from a single sample in a study of CXCR3-negative and CXCR3-positive naive CD8 T cells. TCRdb re-called the 5' RACE reads, yielding one record per CDR3 amino acid sequence without DNA. The ten most abundant clones cover approximately 1.5% of a sample with roughly 70,000 distinct CDR3 sequences. Sequencing input: naive CXCR3- CD8+ T cells from blood. These receptors originate from a human donor in good health. Some clones in this sample may be carry-over from other donors' samples. The CDR3 runs from the conserved cysteine through the conserved F or W. The order of the fields is clone size, V gene, J gene, CDR3 length, CDR3 protein. Where a row states a size, it is once, few, many or the class of an expanded clone; other rows omit it.

.,TRBV4-3,TRBJ2-3,18,CASSPYTPAGGPTDTQYF
.,TRBV29-1,TRBJ1-2,13,CSVEDEGDGGYTF
.,TRBV29-1,TRBJ2-1,13,CSVEDRQGAEQFF
.,TRBV20-1,TRBJ2-3,13,CSARDYRGQKQYF
.,TRBV29-1,TRBJ2-1,12,CSAEGLRNEQFF
.,TRBV28,TRBJ2-7,14,CASSFRLLGYEQYF
.,TRBV7-9,TRBJ2-7,13,CASSSHLSYEQYF
.,TRBV12-3/TRBV12-4,TRBJ1-4,15,CASSFGDRGREKLFF
.,TRBV6-4,TRBJ2-7,14,CASNPGLAGIEQYF
.,TRBV29-1,TRBJ2-5,15,CSVEDFEGVGETQYF
.,TRBV6-2/TRBV6-3,TRBJ2-7,12,CASGTGAYEQYF
.,TRBV7-9,TRBJ1-2,15,CASSQSGVPNYGYTF
.,TRBV6-6,TRBJ2-7,12,CASSYPGNEQYF
.,TRBV6-5,TRBJ1-2,13,CASRTTRQQGYTF
.,TRBV20-1,TRBJ1-5,15,CSAREGTGGGQPQHF
.,TRBV7-8,TRBJ2-7,16,CASSFDKRGGYHEQYF
.,TRBV5-6,TRBJ2-1,12,CASSLDDNEQFF
.,TRBV28,TRBJ2-1,16,CASSLLAGANYNEQFF
.,TRBV13,TRBJ2-2,12,CASSLRPGELFF
.,TRBV7-2,TRBJ2-1,16,CGSSPFVQRDINEQFF
.,TRBV29-1,TRBJ1-2,12,CSVAGQEEGYTF
.,TRBV7-9,TRBJ1-1,15,CASSPSSIGGTEAFF
.,TRBV28,TRBJ2-7,13,CASRAGGAYEQYF
.,TRBV18,TRBJ2-5,13,CASSPGQRETQYF
.,TRBV7-2,TRBJ2-2,18,CASSLGRGLAENTGELFF
.,TRBV3-1,TRBJ2-5,17,CASSYQISRADKETQYF
.,TRBV4-2,TRBJ2-6,16,CASSQDRGSGANVLTF
.,TRBV7-9,TRBJ1-2,13,CASSIRGIYGYTF
.,TRBV29-1,TRBJ2-5,18,CSVDKVWASGDPQETQYF
.,TRBV7-6,TRBJ2-7,18,CASSLYSAKTGDGDEQYF
medium-sized,TRBV7-6,TRBJ2-3,15,CASSSLAGNTDTQYF
.,TRBV29-1,TRBJ1-2,14,CSVPPGPNTGGYTF
.,TRBV7-6,TRBJ2-7,15,CASSLSLTGAYEQYF
.,TRBV27,TRBJ2-2,15,CASSSDWESTGELFF
.,TRBV6-2/TRBV6-3,TRBJ2-2,12,CASSYNTGELFF
.,TRBV12-3/TRBV12-4,TRBJ2-1,17,CASSSGVYIMSGNEQFF
.,TRBV20-1,TRBJ1-1,14,CSARGTGGDTEAFF
.,TRBV12-3/TRBV12-4,TRBJ2-7,15,CASSSEGVGNSEQYF
.,TRBV28,TRBJ2-7,12,CASCRGSYEQYF
.,TRBV29-1,TRBJ2-5,17,CSVESRTRAGDEETQYF
.,TRBV2,TRBJ2-7,12,CASLGQANQQYF
.,TRBV12-3/TRBV12-4,TRBJ2-7,13,CASSLPGQYEQYF
.,TRBV9,TRBJ2-7,15,CASSVGPSGGHEQYF
.,TRBV9,TRBJ1-2,13,CASSPMTNYGYTF
.,TRBV14,TRBJ2-1,16,CASSQQRGLLVGEQFF
.,TRBV30,TRBJ2-2,13,CAWSDRHTGELFF
.,TRBV4-1,TRBJ2-2,14,CASSHQGAAGELFF
.,TRBV12-3/TRBV12-4,TRBJ2-4,16,CASSAIGTGAKNIQYF